This TCR beta chain comes out of a study of OX40 agonist ivuxolimab in advanced cancers. CDR1 is LNHDA and CDR2 is SQIVND in the germline V gene (reference sequence). This CDR3 contains 15 residues. The ends lost 4 bases at V and 4 bases at J; junction bases unmatched: 7. TCRdb's copy holds only in-frame clones and misses some; the assay was immunoSEQ multiplex PCR. The sample includes more than 85,000 clones, roughly nine tenths of them seen just once. The receptor was derived from an adult with an advanced solid tumor such as melanoma, head and neck, liver or kidney cancer. The chain recombines TRBV19 with TRBJ1-5, with 7 bases aligning to TRBD1. The source material was CD4+ or CD8+ T cells sorted from blood, sampled in a trial of the OX40 agonist ivuxolimab. The CDR3 bases are TGTGCCAGTAGTAAAACAGGGGCGGAGAATCAGCCCCAGCATTTT. Amino acid sequence: CASSKTGAENQPQHF.